This TCR beta chain was recorded in a study of shared clonotypes between healthy human individuals. Background on the study: Donors were a couple of women and three men aged 18 to 49.

In the case of this clone: Other DNA sequences from this sample encode an identical CDR3 as well.

Authors' methods: Quality scores were absent from the junction-only immunoSEQ sequences, so filtering differed. The protocol was immunoSEQ multiplex PCR, while the TCRdb copy is restricted to in-frame clones and leaves out a portion. Clonal size and the V and J genes are those of that table, whereas D and trimming came from the DNA. The sample yields 2 million to 2.5 million clones, about 90% seen once. It was into CD45RA+ naive and CD45RA-negative memory subsets that the CD4+ cells were split. The sequence derives from a man younger than 35 in good health. Some clones in this sample may be carry-over from other donors' samples. Input material: naive CD4+ T cells from PBMCs. Subset meaning: CD45RA+ positively selected.

The CDR3 here is CSVVDTGTGGDNEQFF. In DNA form, the CDR3 reads TGCAGCGTAGTCGACACCGGGACTGGGGGTGATAATGAGCAGTTCTTC. The V gene is TRBV29-1, the J gene TRBJ2-1, with D possibly being TRBD2 (6 bases). The V end lost 6 bases, the J end lost 7 bases, and 25 bases lay between the germline ends. CDR3 length: 16 amino acids. CDR1 SQVTM and CDR2 ANQGSEA come from the germline V gene.